Below, one T cell receptor beta chain is given with its context. Germline trimming cut 3 bases from V and 5 bases from J; bases unmatched to any gene: 19. CDR1 GTSNPN and CDR2 SVGIG come from the germline V gene (reference sequence). The CDR3 length is 17 residues. This entry belongs to a study of siplizumab effects on memory and regulatory T cells. It was 85,000 to 100,000 TCR templates that were assayed per sample. Measured with immunoSEQ multiplex PCR; TCRdb has only the in-frame clones, and not every one. The sample gives some 100,000 clones, 94% of which show up once; approximately 0.66% is in the top ten.

This chain joins TRBV30 and TRBJ2-7, with 7 bases identical to TRBD2. Sequenced sample: Tregs sorted from blood. This receptor was identified in a human donor in good health. The CDR3 DNA is TGTGCCTGGAGGAAACGACCCGCTAGCGGATATAGGGACGAGCAGTACTTC. Its protein is CAWRKRPASGYRDEQYF.